A single sample is the source of the 30 T cell receptor beta chains below, sequenced in a study of regulatory T cells in long-lasting Graves disease. Time point described: persistent/refractory GD, antithyroid drugs over 5 years with positive TRAb. PBMC-extracted RNA yielded the TCR library. Construction of TCR beta libraries relied on iRepertoire HTBI primers and on Arm-PCR targeting CDR3 regions. TCRdb recomputed calls from the multiplex PCR reads with MiXCR, one row per CDR3 protein. Among about 660,000 distinct CDR3 sequences listed, 30% were seen once. The sequences come from peripheral blood mononuclear cells (PBMCs), collected when the disease was refractory, from a patient treated with antithyroid drugs. The receptors derive from a female donor with Graves disease.

Only a few counts were recorded for this clonotype. The junction differs from germline at one of its ends, possibly a read error. The chain joins TRBV12-3 or TRBV12-4 to TRBJ1-6; 9 bases match TRBD1. This CDR3 spans 12 amino acids. The CDR3 coding sequence is TGTGCCAGCAGTTTCGGGACAGGGCAAGTCTACTTT. This codes for CASSFGTGQVYF.

The table lists this clonotype with many counts. The genes are TRBV20-1 and TRBJ2-7; D ambiguous. Germline-derived CDR1 and CDR2 are DFQATT and SNEGSKA (reference sequence). The CDR3 totals 15 residues. The germline V and J ends were trimmed by 3 bases and 0 bases, with 15 bases remaining between them. CDR3 sequence reads: CSASGQNFNSYEQYF. In DNA form, the CDR3 reads TGCAGTGCTAGCGGTCAGAACTTTAACTCCTACGAGCAGTACTTC.

At least ten counts were recorded for this clonotype. This chain links TRBV28 with TRBJ2-7; 7 bases agree with TRBD2. The trim removed 4 bases at V and 1 base at J, leaving 7 bases unmatched. Germline CDR1 MDHEN, CDR2 SYDVKM. This CDR3 contains 15 residues. CDR3 region: CASSSLPGGSYEQYF. As DNA, the CDR3 is TGTGCCAGCAGTTCCCTCCCGGGAGGATCCTACGAGCAGTACTTC.

The chain is built from TRBV19 and TRBJ2-7, with TRBD1 matching 10 bases. Germline CDR1 LNHDA, CDR2 SQIVND (reference sequence). The CDR3 extends over 12 amino acids. The V segment lost 10 bases and the J segment 3 bases; nucleotides outside the gene matches: 3. CDR3 region: CATRDRGYEQYF. For the CDR3, the DNA is TGTGCCACCCGGGACAGGGGCTACGAGCAGTACTTC.

V and J are TRBV6-2 or TRBV6-3 and TRBJ1-2; D may be TRBD1 (6 bases). Trimming stripped 0 bases from V and 6 bases from J, with 14 bases between. This CDR3 has 15 amino acids. Germline CDR1 is MNHEY and CDR2 is SVGEGT. The CDR3 region is CASSYSTGPGDGYTF. DNA for the CDR3: TGTGCCAGCAGTTACTCGACCGGCCCAGGGGATGGCTACACCTTC.

This clonotype was seen a few times. This chain connects TRBV12-3 or TRBV12-4 to TRBJ2-2; D unclear. V was pared by 4 bases and J by 3 bases, with 15 bases between. The CDR3 runs 16 residues. This CDR3 is CASSSTLGPYTGELFF. CDR3 nucleotide sequence: TGTGCCAGCAGTTCGACCCTGGGCCCTTACACCGGGGAGCTGTTTTTT.

This clonotype has a handful of counts. The V and J genes are TRBV6-1 and TRBJ1-1; TRBD1 matches at 11 bases. From germline, CDR1 is MNHNS and CDR2 SASEGT. There are 13 residues in the CDR3. V was pared by 9 bases and J by 7 bases, with 7 bases of the junction left unmatched. The CDR3 sequence: CASGDRGVNEAFF. The CDR3 bases are TGTGCCAGTGGGGACAGGGGGGTTAATGAAGCTTTCTTT.

V gene TRBV7-9 combines with J gene TRBJ1-5; 10 nucleotides match TRBD1. The CDR3 is 16 residues long. The germline V gene has CDR1 SEHNR and CDR2 FQNEAQ (reference sequence). V dropped 0 bases and J dropped 7; count of bases not matched to a gene: 6. The chain's CDR3 is CASSLAKGTGVQPQHF. In nucleotides, the CDR3 is TGTGCCAGCAGCTTAGCGAAGGGGACAGGGGTCCAGCCCCAGCATTTT.

This clonotype was counted once. The chain has TRBV5-1 and TRBJ2-7; 7 nucleotides align to TRBD1. J gave up 4 bases and V 6 bases, and 7 bases lay outside the gene matches. The germline gives CDR1 SGHRS, CDR2 YFSETQ. The CDR3 length is 13 residues. This CDR3 reads CASKPLQGYEQYF. The DNA of the CDR3 is TGCGCCAGCAAACCGTTACAGGGGTACGAGCAGTACTTC.

The chain couples TRBV12-3 or TRBV12-4 to TRBJ1-5, with D perhaps TRBD1 (5 bases). V shed 5 bases and J shed 1 base, with 9 bases lying between them. The CDR3 spans 14 residues. In DNA form, the CDR3 reads TGTGCCAGCAGTCGGGAGGGGAGCAATCAGCCCCAGCATTTT. It is translated as CASSREGSNQPQHF.

This chain uses TRBV29-1 with TRBJ2-5; TRBD1 matches 8 bases. The CDR3 has 12 amino acids. Germline trimming cut 7 bases from V and 2 bases from J; bases unmatched to any gene: 3. CDR1 SQVTM and CDR2 ANQGSEA come from the germline V gene. CDR3 bases: TGCAGCGGCGGGACAGGACAAGAGACCCAGTACTTC. The encoded protein is CSGGTGQETQYF. The complete variable domain, with remaining parts taken from reference TRBV29-1 and TRBJ2-5, reads SAVISQKPSRDICQRGTSLTIQCQVDSQVTMMFWYRQQPGQSLTLIATANQGSEATYESGFVIDKFPISRPNLTFSTLTVSNMSPEDSSIYLCSGGTGQETQYFGPGTRLLVL.

This clonotype appeared a few times. The gene calls are TRBV11-2 and TRBJ1-4; unclear D gene. Germline V gene sequence: CDR1 SGHAT, CDR2 FQNNGV. V lost 1 base and J lost 4, with 10 bases in between. CDR3 length: 15 residues. This CDR3 reads CASSLGGQSNEKLFF. CDR3 sequence (DNA): TGTGCCAGCAGCTTAGGCGGTCAGAGTAATGAAAAACTGTTTTTT.

This clonotype showed up just a few times. This chain uses TRBV6-1 with TRBJ1-2; 7 positions match TRBD1. CDR1 and CDR2 (germline): MNHNS, SASEGT. Trimming at V came to 6 bases and at J to 4 bases, leaving 11 bases not matched to a gene. The CDR3 length is 15 residues. The CDR3 loop reads CASRRDGQASYGYTF. The CDR3 DNA follows: TGTGCCAGCAGACGAGACGGACAGGCCAGCTATGGCTACACCTTC.

In its sample, this clonotype was seen a few times. This chain links TRBV10-1 with TRBJ2-5; 9 positions agree with TRBD2. The CDR3 covers 15 residues. CDR1 and CDR2 from the germline V gene are WNHNN and SYGVQD (reference sequence). With V trimmed by 5 bases and J by 4 bases, 8 bases remained unmatched. The CDR3 DNA is TGCGCCAGCAGTCGGGGCCTAGCGGGAATAGAGACCCAGTACTTC. Amino acid sequence: CASSRGLAGIETQYF.

This clonotype was seen at least ten times. This chain connects TRBV6-4 to TRBJ1-1; D possibly corresponds to TRBD1 (6 bases). V gave up 3 bases and J gave up 5 bases, with 13 bases separating them. Germline lookup yields CDR1 MRHNA and CDR2 SNTAGT. The CDR3 extends over 14 amino acids. The CDR3 DNA is TGTGCCAGCAGTGAAACAGGGCTGGGGACTGAAGCTTTCTTT. It codes for CASSETGLGTEAFF.

The sample holds a few counts of this clonotype. The chain combines TRBV12-3 or TRBV12-4 with TRBJ2-2; D gene ambiguous. Trimming took off 6 bases at V and 5 bases at J, with 10 bases between the two ends. The CDR3 is 13 amino acids. In nucleotides, the CDR3 is TGTGCCAGCAGCCCCCCCTTAACCGGGGAGCTGTTTTTT. This encodes CASSPPLTGELFF.

The rearrangement links TRBV29-1 to TRBJ1-2, with TRBD1 matching 8 bases. Germline CDR1 reads SQVTM; CDR2 reads ANQGSEA. The V and J ends lost 7 bases and 4 bases, in that order; junction bases with no gene match: 11. The CDR3 is made up of 14 amino acids. CDR3 bases: TGCAGCGCTAGGGGGGGACAGGCAAGCTATGGCTACACCTTC. It translates to CSARGGQASYGYTF. Full variable domain (outside the CDR3, taken from reference TRBV29-1 and TRBJ1-2): SAVISQKPSRDICQRGTSLTIQCQVDSQVTMMFWYRQQPGQSLTLIATANQGSEATYESGFVIDKFPISRPNLTFSTLTVSNMSPEDSSIYLCSARGGQASYGYTFGSGTRLTVV.

This clonotype was picked up many times. CDR3 sequence: CSVAQVEEKLFF. The CDR3 DNA reads TGCAGCGTTGCCCAGGTGGAAGAAAAACTGTTTTTT. The gene calls are TRBV29-1 and TRBJ1-4; D not certain. CDR1 is SQVTM, CDR2 ANQGSEA, per germline. This CDR3 contains 12 residues. V dropped 4 bases and J dropped 8 bases, with 11 bases sitting between them.

The V gene is TRBV6-5, the J gene TRBJ2-5; no reliable D call. The CDR3 has 17 amino acids. Per the germline V gene, CDR1 is MNHEY and CDR2 is SVGAGI. Trimming took off 4 bases at V and 2 bases at J, with 20 bases between the two ends. The CDR3 reads CASSLTIVTDRQETQYF. CDR3 sequence (DNA): TGTGCCAGCAGTTTAACGATCGTTACGGACCGACAAGAGACCCAGTACTTC.

As concerns this clonotype: Its ends do not fully match the called genes, so a read error is possible. V gene TRBV5-5 combines with J gene TRBJ1-2; no clear D. The CDR3 runs to 14 residues. Germline CDR1 and CDR2: SGHKS and YYEKEE (reference sequence). CDR3 sequence reads: CASSEDGPPYGYTF. The DNA of the CDR3 is TGCGCCAGCAGCGAAGACGGACCCCCCTATGGCTACACCTTC.

This chain joins TRBV20-1 and TRBJ2-7; 11 positions agree with TRBD2. The V gene end was trimmed by 5 bases and the J gene end by 5 bases; junction bases not matched to a gene: 8. The germline V gene has CDR1 DFQATT and CDR2 SNEGSKA (reference sequence). There are 14 residues in the CDR3. The CDR3, as DNA: TGCAGTGCTTATCTAGCGGGAGGATCAAACGAGCAGTACTTC. Translation gives CSAYLAGGSNEQYF.

V usage is TRBV20-1 and J usage is TRBJ2-7; 12 nucleotides align to TRBD2. The CDR3 length is 14 residues. Germline loops: CDR1 DFQATT, CDR2 SNEGSKA (reference sequence). The ends lost 3 bases at V and 4 bases at J; junction bases unmatched: 4. DNA for the CDR3: TGCAGTGCTAGCGGACTAGCGGGATCTTACGAGCAGTACTTC. Encoded protein: CSASGLAGSYEQYF.

The chain links TRBV3-1 to TRBJ1-1; D uncertain. Trimming shortened V by 3 bases and J by 0 bases, and 11 bases separated the two germline ends. The germline V gene encodes CDR1 LGHDT and CDR2 YNNKEL (reference sequence). CDR3 length: 15 residues. CDR3 nucleotide sequence: TGTGCCAGCAGCCAGTTTGTGGCGGTGAACACTGAAGCTTTCTTT. Encoded protein: CASSQFVAVNTEAFF.

Comments on this clonotype: Possible read error: a much larger clone is one base away. The missing conserved phenylalanine or tryptophan at the end of this CDR3 makes a read error likely. The chain has TRBV12-3 or TRBV12-4 and TRBJ1-2, with D perhaps matching TRBD1 (6 bases). V lost 5 bases and J 5 bases, leaving 15 bases between the germline ends. This CDR3 region has 14 residues. CDR3 coding DNA: TGTGCCAGCAGTCCGGTAGGGGGGGGATATGGCTACACCCTC. Protein product: CASSPVGGGYGYTL.

V gene TRBV19 combines with J gene TRBJ1-5; the D gene is possibly TRBD1 (5 bases). V was pared by 4 bases and J by 3 bases, with 7 bases between. Per the germline V gene, CDR1 is LNHDA and CDR2 is SQIVND (reference sequence). This CDR3 is 13 amino acids long. The CDR3 region has the DNA TGTGCCAGTAGTAGGGGCCACAATCAGCCCCAGCATTTT. Translating gives CASSRGHNQPQHF. Full variable domain (outside the CDR3, taken from reference TRBV19 and TRBJ1-5): DGGITQSPKYLFRKEGQNVTLSCEQNLNHDAMYWYRQDPGQGLRLIYYSQIVNDFQKGDIAEGYSVSREKKESFPLTVTSAQKNPTAFYLCASSRGHNQPQHFGDGTRLSIL.

This clonotype was detected a few times. The rearrangement joins TRBV5-1 to TRBJ1-6, with TRBD1 identical over 10 bases. J lost 9 bases, V lost 3 bases, and 3 bases had no gene match. Per germline, CDR1 SGHRS and CDR2 YFSETQ. This CDR3 is built from 14 residues. As DNA, the CDR3 is TGCGCCAGCAGCTCCGACAGGGGGCTTTCACCCCTCCACTTT. Protein sequence: CASSSDRGLSPLHF.

Worth noting for this clonotype: One end of the junction does not line up with germline, which may come from a read error. The chain has TRBV5-1 and TRBJ2-7, with 9 positions matching TRBD1. Germline lookup yields CDR1 SGHRS and CDR2 YFSETQ. This CDR3 comprises 16 residues. The CDR3 nucleotides read TGCGCCAGCAGCCCGAACCCGGGACAGGGCTCCAACGAGCAGTACTTC. Translation gives CASSPNPGQGSNEQYF.

This rearrangement joins TRBV6-5 to TRBJ1-5; D remains unclear. From germline, CDR1 is MNHEY and CDR2 SVGAGI. Trimming cost V 2 bases and J 0 bases, with 8 bases left between them. This CDR3 is 15 amino acids long. The CDR3 DNA reads TGTGCCAGCAGTTACGGCCTTTATAGCAATCAGCCCCAGCATTTT. Amino acid sequence: CASSYGLYSNQPQHF.

CDR3 sequence reads: CASSEFSGRDSYEQYF. CDR3 in DNA: TGTGCCAGCAGTGAGTTTAGCGGGAGGGACTCCTACGAGCAGTACTTC. V gene TRBV6-1 combines with J gene TRBJ2-7; 11 positions match TRBD2. Trimming at V came to 3 bases and at J to 0 bases, leaving 4 bases not matched to a gene. Germline CDR1 reads MNHNS; CDR2 reads SASEGT. This CDR3 has 16 residues.

The chain links TRBV2 to TRBJ2-7; TRBD2 matches 9 bases. The CDR3 is 15 amino acids. Germline CDR1 and CDR2: SNHLY and FYNNEI. V was pared by 4 bases and J by 5 bases, with 9 bases of the junction left unmatched. The CDR3 loop reads CASSVELAGEHEQYF. The CDR3 DNA follows: TGTGCCAGCAGTGTGGAGTTAGCGGGAGAACACGAGCAGTACTTC.